What follows are 21 T cell receptor beta chains derived from one specimen sequenced in a study of CD4 T cells in relation to SARS-CoV-2 and coronaviruses. The method was immunoSEQ multiplex PCR; TCRdb's version includes in-frame clones alone and lacks a portion of them. The sample lists about 26,000 clones; around 75% were seen once. These receptors have no known antigen. CD4+ T cells from unexposed donors were obtained before the COVID-19 pandemic (2011-2018). After about 10 days of culture, CD4+ T cells were isolated. Sequenced input: CD4+ T cells from PBMCs, cultured in vitro. The receptors derive from a human donor in good health.

This clone was counted only a few times. The chain combines TRBV2 with TRBJ1-1, with D perhaps matching TRBD1 (6 bases). The CDR3 length is 18 residues. V lost 0 bases to trimming and J lost 6 bases, with 23 bases between them. Germline values: CDR1 SNHLY, CDR2 FYNNEI. The CDR3 reads CASSEAGTLGAGIAEAFF. CDR3 DNA sequence: TGTGCCAGCAGTGAAGCGGGGACTTTGGGGGCCGGGATCGCTGAAGCTTTCTTT.

V usage is TRBV7-2 and J usage is TRBJ2-4; the D is unclear. Germline V lookup: CDR1 SGHTA, CDR2 FQGNSA. The germline V and J ends were trimmed by 1 base and 0 bases, with 10 bases remaining between them. This CDR3 has 16 amino acids. The CDR3 bases are TGTGCCAGCAGCTTAGATTTCAGCTTAGCCAAAAACATTCAGTACTTC. This translates into CASSLDFSLAKNIQYF. Using reference TRBV7-2 and TRBJ2-4 for the parts outside the CDR3, the full variable domain is GAGVSQSPSNKVTEKGKDVELRCDPISGHTALYWYRQSLGQGLEFLIYFQGNSAPDKSGLPSDRFSAERTGGSVSTLTIQRTQQEDSAVYLCASSLDFSLAKNIQYFGAGTRLSVL.

This sequence joins TRBV10-3 and TRBJ1-5; possible D gene TRBD1, 5 bases. Between the trimmed V and J ends, which lost 2 bases and 2 bases, there was a span of 7 bases. The CDR3 covers 14 residues. The germline V gene has CDR1 ENHRY and CDR2 SYGVKD. The CDR3 protein is CAISEGDGNQPQHF. For the CDR3, the DNA is TGTGCCATCAGTGAGGGGGACGGCAATCAGCCCCAGCATTTT.

The J gene is TRBJ2-1, the V gene TRBV27, with D unclear. Germline V lookup: CDR1 MNHEY, CDR2 SMNVEV (reference sequence). Trimming removed 2 bases at V and 0 bases at J, with 2 bases between. The CDR3 sequence is 13 residues long. CDR3 residues: CASSLASYNEQFF. The CDR3 coding sequence is TGTGCCAGCAGTTTAGCCTCCTACAATGAGCAGTTCTTC.

CDR3 region: CASSQVPLKSAGRYEQYF. The CDR3 bases are TGTGCCAGCAGCCAAGTCCCCCTAAAGTCGGCGGGAAGATACGAGCAGTACTTC. V gene TRBV3-1 (or the pseudogene TRBV3-2) combines with J gene TRBJ2-7, with D perhaps matching TRBD2 (6 bases). The CDR3 covers 18 residues. V was shortened by 1 base and J by 4 bases, with 23 bases between the two germline ends. CDR1 and CDR2 (germline): LGHDT, YNNKEL (reference sequence).

This clone was recorded once. The chain recombines TRBV28 with TRBJ1-1; possibly TRBD1 for D (6 bases). Per germline, CDR1 MDHEN and CDR2 SYDVKM. V shed 5 bases and J shed 6 bases, with 10 bases lying between them. The CDR3 totals 12 residues. CDR3 region: CASSVQGPEAFF. CDR3 coding DNA: TGTGCCAGCAGTGTCCAGGGGCCTGAAGCTTTCTTT.

J is TRBJ1-5 and V is TRBV6-2 or TRBV6-3; TRBD1 aligns across 8 bases. The CDR3 has 19 amino acids. Trimming cost V 2 bases and J 0 bases; bases outside gene matches: 12. Germline CDR1 MNHEY, CDR2 SVGEGT. Here the CDR3 reads CASSYPRTGTLNSNQPQHF. CDR3 DNA sequence: TGTGCCAGCAGTTACCCAAGGACAGGGACATTGAATAGCAATCAGCCCCAGCATTTT.

The chain couples TRBV10-1 to TRBJ2-4; D is possibly TRBD1 or TRBD2 (5 bases each). Germline V lookup: CDR1 WNHNN, CDR2 SYGVQD (reference sequence). V was trimmed by 0 bases and J by 9 bases, leaving 9 bases between them. The CDR3 is 13 amino acids. The chain's CDR3 is CASSESGGGIQYF. CDR3 sequence (DNA): TGCGCCAGCAGTGAGTCGGGTGGGGGCATTCAGTACTTC.

There are a few counts of this clone. The J gene is TRBJ1-3, the V gene TRBV7-2, with D possibly TRBD1 on 5 matching bases. Between the trimmed V and J ends, which lost 1 base and 12 bases, there was a span of 13 bases. The CDR3 sequence is 13 residues long. Germline CDR1 is SGHTA and CDR2 is FQGNSA. The CDR3, as DNA: TGTGCCAGCAGCTTAGTGACTGGGGGTAACATATATTTT. It translates to CASSLVTGGNIYF.

There are a few counts of this clone. This chain joins TRBV19 and TRBJ1-2; D call uncertain. The CDR3 totals 13 residues. V gave up 0 bases and J gave up 4 bases, with 6 bases separating them. CDR1 and CDR2 from the germline V gene are LNHDA and SQIVND (reference sequence). The CDR3 sequence: CASSIERSYGYTF. CDR3 nucleotide sequence: TGTGCCAGTAGTATAGAACGGAGCTATGGCTACACCTTC.

The chain is built from TRBV7-9 and TRBJ2-5; no firm D call. The CDR3 extends over 13 amino acids. With 3 bases removed from V and 5 bases from J, the gap between germline ends came to 10 bases. Per germline, CDR1 SEHNR and CDR2 FQNEAQ (reference sequence). Written as DNA, the CDR3 is TGTGCCAGCAGCTTCCATGGATCGGAGACCCAGTACTTC. It translates to CASSFHGSETQYF.

This rearrangement joins TRBV6-5 to TRBJ1-1; D is uncertain. The CDR3 runs to 14 residues. V was trimmed by 6 bases and J by 5 bases, leaving 16 bases between them. Germline V lookup: CDR1 MNHEY, CDR2 SVGAGI. CDR3 sequence (DNA): TGTGCCAGCAGCCAACAAAGACTGAGAACTGAAGCTTTCTTT. It yields the protein CASSQQRLRTEAFF.

The table lists this clone with a few counts. The chain carries TRBV4-3 and TRBJ1-2; a possible D gene is TRBD1 (6 bases). This CDR3 spans 13 amino acids. The V gene lost 0 bases and the J gene lost 7 bases, with 9 bases spanning the gap. The germline CDR1 and CDR2 sequences are LGHNA and YSLEER. DNA of the CDR3: TGCGCCAGCAGCCAAGAGCGGGGGCTTGGCTACACCTTC. Its protein product is CASSQERGLGYTF.

The V and J genes are TRBV11-2 and TRBJ2-7; maybe TRBD2 (6 bases). Germline lookup yields CDR1 SGHAT and CDR2 FQNNGV. This CDR3 region has 15 residues. V shed 4 bases and J shed 1 base, with 14 bases lying between them. The CDR3 nucleotides read TGTGCCAGCAGCTACCCGGGACTGAGGTCCTACGAGCAGTACTTC. Translation gives CASSYPGLRSYEQYF.

V gene TRBV2 combines with J gene TRBJ1-1; weak D call: TRBD1 (6 bases). CDR1 is SNHLY, CDR2 FYNNEI, per germline. Trimming removed 5 bases from V and 0 bases from J, with 13 bases in between. The CDR3 covers 15 residues. The CDR3 is CASSPRGHMNTEAFF. As DNA, the CDR3 is TGTGCCAGCAGTCCCAGGGGTCACATGAACACTGAAGCTTTCTTT. Supplemented by reference TRBV2 and TRBJ1-1, the full variable domain reads EPEVTQTPSHQVTQMGQEVILRCVPISNHLYFYWYRQILGQKVEFLVSFYNNEISEKSEIFDDQFSVERPDGSNFTLKIRSTKLEDSAMYFCASSPRGHMNTEAFFGQGTRLTVV.

This clone was counted between two and nine times. This rearrangement joins TRBV6-5 to TRBJ2-3; D might be TRBD1 (6 bases). The CDR3 sequence is 15 residues long. From germline, CDR1 is MNHEY and CDR2 SVGAGI. The V end lost 4 bases, the J end lost 0 bases, and 11 bases lay between the germline ends. CDR3 loop: CASSLQGRSTDTQYF. The CDR3 DNA reads TGTGCCAGCAGTTTACAGGGTAGGAGCACAGATACGCAGTATTTT.

This chain joins TRBV3-1 (or the pseudogene TRBV3-2) and TRBJ2-7, with D perhaps TRBD1 or TRBD2 (5 bases each). The CDR3 totals 19 residues. V gave up 0 bases and J gave up 5 bases, with 26 bases separating them. CDR1 LGHDT and CDR2 YNNKEL come from the germline V gene (reference sequence). The CDR3 loop reads CASSQDRYLPGTGADEQYF. The DNA for the CDR3 is TGTGCCAGCAGCCAAGATCGATATTTACCCGGGACCGGGGCTGACGAGCAGTACTTC.

The V call is TRBV6-2 or TRBV6-3, the J call TRBJ2-7; the D is unclear. Germline V gene sequence: CDR1 MNHEY, CDR2 SVGEGT. The V end lost 6 bases, the J end lost 2 bases, and 14 bases lay between the germline ends. This CDR3 has 14 residues. The chain's CDR3 is CASSLEYTTYEQYF. In DNA form, the CDR3 reads TGTGCCAGCAGCCTGGAGTACACAACCTACGAGCAGTACTTC.

This clone was detected a few times. The chain carries TRBV9 and TRBJ1-1; TRBD1 might be the D (6 bases). This CDR3 comprises 13 residues. V gave up 4 bases and J gave up 3 bases, with 10 bases separating them. In germline, CDR1 is SGDLS, CDR2 YYNGEE. The CDR3 reads CASSPDRYTEAFF. The CDR3 DNA sequence: TGTGCCAGCAGCCCGGACAGATACACTGAAGCTTTCTTT.

The chain has TRBV10-3 and TRBJ1-1, with a weak D call TRBD1 (6 bases). The germline V gene encodes CDR1 ENHRY and CDR2 SYGVKD. This CDR3 has 13 amino acids. Trimming took 6 bases from V and 1 from J, leaving 9 bases between them. The CDR3 DNA reads as TGTGCCATCAGACAGGGCCCGAACACTGAAGCTTTCTTT. This sequence encodes CAIRQGPNTEAFF.

This clone has only a few counts. The chain is built from TRBV5-4 and TRBJ1-1; D not certain. The germline V and J ends were trimmed by 0 bases and 1 base, with 10 bases remaining between them. Germline-derived CDR1 and CDR2 are SGHNT and YYREEE (reference sequence). CDR3 length: 15 amino acids. CDR3 amino acids: CASSLVGLKNTEAFF. As DNA, the CDR3 is TGTGCCAGCAGCTTGGTTGGACTCAAGAACACTGAAGCTTTCTTT.